A single sample gave rise to the 32 T cell receptor beta chains below, sequenced in a study of OX40 agonist ivuxolimab in advanced cancers. Profiling relied on immunoSEQ multiplex PCR, and the TCRdb table lists in-frame clones only, not all of them. The table records tens of thousands of clones, about 80% of them present only once. Sequencing was performed on CD4+ or CD8+ T cells sorted from blood, taken in a trial of the OX40 agonist ivuxolimab. These receptors were collected from an adult with an advanced solid tumor such as melanoma, head and neck, liver or kidney cancer.

This clone has only one observation. This chain joins TRBV30 and TRBJ1-2; D might be TRBD1 (5 bases). Germline-derived CDR1 and CDR2 are GTSNPN and SVGIG (reference sequence). The CDR3 totals 15 residues. Between the trimmed V and J ends, which lost 0 bases and 6 bases, there was a span of 17 bases. CDR3 nucleotide sequence: TGTGCCTGGAGTGTACGAGGGACGTCATGGGATGGCTACACCTTC. It codes for CAWSVRGTSWDGYTF.

The chain employs TRBV28 and TRBJ2-7; D unresolved. V gave up 3 bases and J gave up 4 bases, with 16 bases separating them. Per the germline V gene, CDR1 is MDHEN and CDR2 is SYDVKM. This CDR3 is 15 amino acids long. DNA for the CDR3: TGTGCCAGCAGTTTTGACCAGGTTCTACTTTACGAGCAGTACTTC. This sequence encodes CASSFDQVLLYEQYF.

V and J are TRBV5-4 and TRBJ1-2; 12 bases line up with TRBD1. CDR3 length: 17 amino acids. Looked up from germline, CDR1 is SGHNT and CDR2 is YYREEE (reference sequence). Trimming took 3 bases from V and 4 from J; bases not matched to a gene: 10. The CDR3 spells CASSSPGQGALVYGYTF. CDR3 in DNA: TGTGCCAGCAGCTCCCCGGGACAGGGGGCTCTGGTCTATGGCTACACCTTC.

The chain links TRBV27 to TRBJ1-2; D is possibly TRBD1 (5 bases). Germline CDR1 reads MNHEY; CDR2 reads SMNVEV (reference sequence). Trimming took off 5 bases at V and 5 bases at J, with 18 bases between the two ends. CDR3 length: 15 residues. Here the CDR3 DNA reads TGTGCCAGCAGTACCGGGGACGGAGTACGGTATGGCTACACCTTC. This encodes CASSTGDGVRYGYTF.

This chain uses TRBV19 with TRBJ2-3; 7 bases are a match to TRBD1. The CDR3 covers 15 residues. Germline V lookup: CDR1 LNHDA, CDR2 SQIVND (reference sequence). V lost 5 bases to trimming and J lost 11 bases; unmatched junction nucleotides: 16. DNA for the CDR3: TGTGCCAGTAGTCCCCCGGACAGGCCCTCTTCTGTGCAGTATTTT. This gives the protein CASSPPDRPSSVQYF.

This chain joins TRBV19 and TRBJ1-1, with D perhaps TRBD1 (5 bases). CDR3 size: 15 residues. The ends were cut back, 5 bases at V and 7 bases at J, with 20 bases in the middle. The germline V gene encodes CDR1 LNHDA and CDR2 SQIVND (reference sequence). The CDR3 loop is CASSPTPDKKIEAFF. CDR3 sequence (DNA): TGTGCCAGTAGTCCAACCCCGGACAAGAAGATTGAAGCTTTCTTT.

The rearrangement links TRBV7-6 to TRBJ2-1; 9 nucleotides match TRBD2. Germline CDR1 SGHVS, CDR2 FNYEAQ. The CDR3 is 16 residues long. V lost 0 bases, J lost 10 bases, and 10 bases stayed unmatched. The chain's CDR3 is CASSLAIASGVEEQFF. DNA of the CDR3: TGTGCCAGCAGCTTAGCGATCGCTAGCGGGGTAGAGGAGCAGTTCTTC.

The chain recombines TRBV7-9 with TRBJ1-2; TRBD1 aligns across 7 bases. V gave up 4 bases and J gave up 4 bases; unmatched junction bases: 9. CDR3 length equals 15 residues. From germline, CDR1 is SEHNR and CDR2 FQNEAQ (reference sequence). CDR3 bases: TGTGCCAGCAGCTCCCGGACAGGACTAGGCTATGGCTACACCTTC. It yields the protein CASSSRTGLGYGYTF.

The CDR3 DNA sequence: TGTGCCAGCAGCTTGCGGGGGATGGGAAATAATTCACCCCTCCACTTT. The encoded protein is CASSLRGMGNNSPLHF. This sequence joins TRBV11-1 and TRBJ1-6; TRBD1 is a possible D gene (5 bases). The CDR3 consists of 16 residues. Per the germline V gene, CDR1 is SGHAT and CDR2 is FQDESV (reference sequence). The V gene lost 3 bases and the J gene lost 5 bases, with 14 bases spanning the gap.

The chain combines TRBV5-4 with TRBJ1-6; no clear D gene. The V end was cut by 4 bases, the J end by 8 bases, with 10 bases between. The CDR3 runs to 13 residues. The V gene's germline CDR1 is SGHNT and CDR2 YYREEE (reference sequence). The DNA of the CDR3 is TGTGCCAGCAGCCCCATGAGGGATTCACCCCTCCACTTT. This codes for CASSPMRDSPLHF.

The chain combines TRBV7-3 with TRBJ2-2; the D gene is possibly TRBD1 (6 bases). Germline CDR1 SGHTA, CDR2 FQGTGA. This CDR3 region has 19 residues. Between the trimmed V and J ends, which lost 5 bases and 0 bases, there was a span of 22 bases. The DNA for the CDR3 is TGTGCCAGCAGCAAAACAGGGACGCACGGACGAACGAACACCGGGGAGCTGTTTTTT. Amino acids: CASSKTGTHGRTNTGELFF.

The V call is TRBV6-1, the J call TRBJ2-5, with 8 bases that match TRBD1. TRBJ2-7 matches the DNA end more closely, so the J call is doubtful. CDR3 size: 15 residues. Germline CDR1 MNHNS, CDR2 SASEGT. CDR3 region: CASNYVGQAPYEQYF. In DNA, the CDR3 is TGTGCCAGCAATTATGTGGGACAGGCGCCCTACGAGCAGTACTTC.

V and J are TRBV5-6 and TRBJ1-2; D not certain. Trimming pared 0 bases from V and 4 bases from J, leaving 7 bases between. Germline CDR1 reads SGHDT; CDR2 reads YYEEEE. The CDR3 runs 13 residues. As DNA, the CDR3 is TGTGCCAGCAGCTTGGTTAGCAGCTATGGCTACACCTTC. It is translated as CASSLVSSYGYTF.

The chain joins TRBV27 to TRBJ2-5; TRBD2 matches 13 bases. Germline V CDR1 and CDR2: MNHEY, SMNVEV (reference sequence). V dropped 3 bases and J dropped 2; count of bases not matched to a gene: 9. The CDR3 length is 18 residues. The CDR3, as DNA: TGTGCCAGCAGTTTTCGCACTAGCGGGAGGGCCGGTCAAGAGACCCAGTACTTC. It yields the protein CASSFRTSGRAGQETQYF.

This clone has a single count. This sequence joins TRBV19 and TRBJ2-7, with 10 positions matching TRBD2. Germline assignment: CDR1 LNHDA and CDR2 SQIVND (reference sequence). This CDR3 has 15 amino acids. Trimming removed 8 bases from V and 1 base from J; junction bases left unmatched: 8. Here the CDR3 DNA reads TGTGCCAGTGCACCTAAAGCGGGAGGGTCCTACGAGCAGTACTTC. Translating gives CASAPKAGGSYEQYF.

The V gene is TRBV30, the J gene TRBJ1-2; TRBD1 might be the D (6 bases). Germline V gene sequence: CDR1 GTSNPN, CDR2 SVGIG (reference sequence). This CDR3 contains 16 residues. The V gene lost 2 bases and the J gene lost 1 base, with 17 bases spanning the gap. The CDR3, as DNA: TGTGCCTGGAGTCTACTGGACAGATTATTTAACTATGGCTACACCTTC. This translates into CAWSLLDRLFNYGYTF.

The chain carries TRBV18 and TRBJ2-3; the match to TRBD1 covers 7 bases. The V gene end was trimmed by 4 bases and the J gene end by 2 bases; junction bases not matched to a gene: 9. CDR1 and CDR2 (germline): KGHSH, LQKENI. This CDR3 has 16 amino acids. CDR3 nucleotides: TGTGCCAGCTCACGACAACCGGGACAGATCACAGATACGCAGTATTTT. Amino acids: CASSRQPGQITDTQYF.

The chain combines TRBV18 with TRBJ2-1; 15 bases are shared with TRBD2. The junction had 6 bases not matched to a gene; V was cut back by 7 bases and J by 2 bases. Germline V gene data show CDR1 as KGHSH and CDR2 as LQKENI. The length of the CDR3 is 17 residues. The CDR3 reads CASFGTSGGSTYNEQFF. The DNA for the CDR3 is TGTGCCAGCTTCGGGACTAGCGGGGGGTCAACCTACAATGAGCAGTTCTTC.

The chain combines TRBV6-5 with TRBJ2-1, with D perhaps being TRBD1 or TRBD2 (5 bases each). Trimming cost V 2 bases and J 0 bases, with 8 bases left between them. CDR1 MNHEY and CDR2 SVGAGI come from the germline V gene. The CDR3 runs to 15 residues. The CDR3 region is CASSYEGSSYNEQFF. For the CDR3, the DNA is TGTGCCAGCAGTTACGAGGGGAGCTCCTACAATGAGCAGTTCTTC.

The chain combines TRBV2 with TRBJ2-5; D tentatively reads TRBD1 or TRBD2 (6 bases each). Near its end, the DNA agrees better with TRBJ2-7, so the J call may be wrong. Germline-derived CDR1 and CDR2 are SNHLY and FYNNEI. CDR3 length: 15 residues. This chain's CDR3 is CASNPWGATSYEQYF. The DNA for the CDR3 is TGTGCCAGCAACCCATGGGGGGCCACTTCCTACGAGCAGTACTTC.

This clone has more than one count but fewer than ten. The chain joins TRBV27 to TRBJ2-7; 9 bases are a match to TRBD1. J gave up 4 bases and V 6 bases, and 7 bases lay outside the gene matches. Germline V gives CDR1 MNHEY, CDR2 SMNVEV (reference sequence). The CDR3 spans 14 residues. CDR3 amino acids: CASRIGTGQYEQYF. The CDR3 DNA reads as TGTGCCAGCAGGATCGGGACAGGGCAGTACGAGCAGTACTTC.

V is TRBV7-9 and J is TRBJ2-2, with 7 nucleotides matching TRBD1. CDR3 length: 17 amino acids. V shed 4 bases and J 3 bases; nucleotides not matched to a gene: 11. Germline V gene lookup returns CDR1 SEHNR and CDR2 FQNEAQ (reference sequence). As DNA, the CDR3 is TGTGCCAGCAGCTCCAGCGTACAGGGGTGGGACACCGGGGAGCTGTTTTTT. It yields the protein CASSSSVQGWDTGELFF.

A single count supports this clone. This chain joins TRBV6-5 and TRBJ2-1; TRBD1 might be the D (6 bases). V dropped 7 bases and J dropped 1 base, with 11 bases sitting between them. The CDR3 spans 14 residues. Looked up from germline, CDR1 is MNHEY and CDR2 is SVGAGI. The CDR3 DNA reads as TGTGCCAGCACCCCCGACAGGTCCTACAATGAGCAGTTCTTC. Its translation is CASTPDRSYNEQFF.

The J gene is TRBJ1-6, the V gene TRBV7-8, with a weak D call TRBD1 (6 bases). V was pared by 1 base and J by 7 bases, with 8 bases between. The germline V gene has CDR1 SGHVS and CDR2 FQNEAQ. The CDR3 covers 14 residues. The DNA of the CDR3 is TGTGCCAGCAGCTTAGGGACAGCGAATTCACCCCTCCACTTT. Residues: CASSLGTANSPLHF.

The V gene is TRBV28, the J gene TRBJ2-3; TRBD2 matches 7 bases. The CDR3 totals 16 residues. The V gene's germline CDR1 is MDHEN and CDR2 SYDVKM. Germline trimming cut 6 bases from V and 2 bases from J; bases unmatched to any gene: 11. Written as DNA, the CDR3 is TGTGCCAGCAGGCTCCGCCTAGCGGCGTACACAGATACGCAGTATTTT. This codes for CASRLRLAAYTDTQYF.

The chain uses TRBV11-1 and TRBJ2-1; D possibly matches TRBD1 or TRBD2 (5 bases each). Trimming took off 4 bases at V and 6 bases at J, with 19 bases between the two ends. There are 16 residues in the CDR3. Germline lookup yields CDR1 SGHAT and CDR2 FQDESV (reference sequence). CDR3 bases: TGTGCCAGCAGCTCCTCGGGGCTAGCTAAGGGCAATGAGCAGTTCTTC. Amino acid sequence: CASSSSGLAKGNEQFF.

The V and J genes are TRBV2 and TRBJ2-1; either TRBD1 or TRBD2 may supply D (5 bases each). V lost 2 bases and J 0 bases, leaving 11 bases between the germline ends. CDR3 length: 16 amino acids. From germline, CDR1 is SNHLY and CDR2 FYNNEI. Here the CDR3 DNA reads TGTGCCAGCAGTGAACGAGGGGCAAGCTCCTACAATGAGCAGTTCTTC. The encoded protein is CASSERGASSYNEQFF.

This chain connects TRBV23-1 to TRBJ2-2; 9 bases match TRBD2. TRBV23-1 is reported as an ORF; its role is uncertain. This CDR3 contains 18 residues. Trimming at V came to 3 bases and at J to 4 bases, leaving 12 bases not matched to a gene. CDR3 nucleotides: TGCGCCAGCAGTCAGACGATCGCGGGAGGGCCGGTCACCGGGGAGCTGTTTTTT. It specifies CASSQTIAGGPVTGELFF.

The chain has TRBV2 and TRBJ1-6; D remains ambiguous. Germline V CDR1 and CDR2: SNHLY, FYNNEI. The ends were cut back, 6 bases at V and 0 bases at J, with 12 bases in the middle. The CDR3 contains 16 residues. The CDR3: CASSPGRSSYNSPLHF. The DNA of the CDR3 is TGTGCCAGCAGCCCCGGACGGAGCTCCTATAATTCACCCCTCCACTTT.

The rearrangement joins TRBV6-5 to TRBJ2-3; 7 nucleotides match TRBD2. This CDR3 spans 15 amino acids. CDR1 and CDR2 (germline): MNHEY, SVGAGI. With 1 base clipped from V and 2 bases from J, the junction kept 3 bases outside the gene matches. CDR3 DNA: TGTGCCAGCAGTTACTACCTAGCGGCCACAGATACGCAGTATTTT. It yields the protein CASSYYLAATDTQYF.

The rearrangement uses TRBV11-3 and TRBJ2-3; D not certain. The CDR3 extends over 13 amino acids. Trimming shortened V by 5 bases and J by 4 bases, and 10 bases separated the two germline ends. Per the germline V gene, CDR1 is SGHNT and CDR2 is YENEEA. CDR3 nucleotides: TGTGCCAGCAGCCTGACTGGTCCAGATACGCAGTATTTT. Translating gives CASSLTGPDTQYF.

The CDR3 is CASSSTGSGNTIYF. The CDR3 nucleotides read TGTGCCAGCAGTTCGACAGGGTCTGGAAACACCATATATTTT. The gene calls are TRBV6-1 and TRBJ1-3; TRBD1 aligns across 7 bases. V shed 5 bases, J shed 1 base, and the junction held 2 bases outside the gene matches. The germline V gene has CDR1 MNHNS and CDR2 SASEGT. The CDR3 spans 14 residues.